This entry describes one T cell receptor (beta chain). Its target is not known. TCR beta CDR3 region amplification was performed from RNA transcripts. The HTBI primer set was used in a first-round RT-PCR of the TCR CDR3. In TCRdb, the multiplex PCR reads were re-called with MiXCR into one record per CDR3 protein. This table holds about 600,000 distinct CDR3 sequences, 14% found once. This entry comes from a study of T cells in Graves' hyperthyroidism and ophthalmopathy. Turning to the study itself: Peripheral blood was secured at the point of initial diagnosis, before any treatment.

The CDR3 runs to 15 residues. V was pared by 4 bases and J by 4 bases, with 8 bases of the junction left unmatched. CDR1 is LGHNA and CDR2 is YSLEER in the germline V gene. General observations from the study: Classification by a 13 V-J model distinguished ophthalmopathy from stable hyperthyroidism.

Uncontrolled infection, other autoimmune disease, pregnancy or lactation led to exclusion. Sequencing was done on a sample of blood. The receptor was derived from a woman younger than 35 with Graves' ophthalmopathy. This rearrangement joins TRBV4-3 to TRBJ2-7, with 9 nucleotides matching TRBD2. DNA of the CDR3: TGCGCCAGCAGCCGGAATAGCGGGAGCGGATACGAGCAGTACTTC. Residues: CASSRNSGSGYEQYF.